Many counts were recorded for the clone carrying this T cell receptor (beta chain). TCRdb reanalysed the 5' RACE reads using MiXCR and keeps one entry per CDR3 protein. The table includes 250,000 or so distinct CDR3 sequences, 3.6% detected once. This specimen belongs to a study of T cells after yellow fever vaccination. Looking at the study overall: The fractions with low cell numbers were processed using SMART-Seq v4 Ultra Low Input.

This TCR derives from a man younger than 35 who received the YFV17D yellow fever vaccine. This sample comprised PBMCs, obtained 15 days after the yellow fever booster vaccination.

The CDR3 DNA reads as TGCGCCAGCAGCTTGCGGGCTAGCGGGGTATACGAGCAGTACTTC. Protein: CASSLRASGVYEQYF. The chain links TRBV5-1 to TRBJ2-7; 9 positions match TRBD2. After removal of 1 base from V and 4 bases from J, the junction contained 6 bases not matched to a gene. Germline CDR1 SGHRS, CDR2 YFSETQ. This CDR3 region has 15 residues.